These 4 T cell receptor beta chains were all obtained from the same sample, sequenced in a study of molecular identifiers for immune sequencing clone quantification. MiXCR, run by TCRdb on the PCR reads, gives a single entry per CDR3 protein. This sample has some 580,000 distinct CDR3 sequences, with around 25% found just once. Sequencing used naive CD8+ T cells from blood, with Jurkat cell RNA spiked in. Subset defined: FACS-sorted CD8+CD4-CCR7+CD45RA+ naive T cells. These receptors were taken from a human donor in good health. Some libraries in this study had Jurkat cell RNA spiked in.

This clonotype has ten or more counts. CDR3 coding DNA: TGCGCCAGCAGCTTGGTAGGCAATAGCAATCAGCCCCAGCATTTT. Amino acids: CASSLVGNSNQPQHF. The chain has TRBV5-1 and TRBJ1-5, with unresolved D. V lost 0 bases and J lost 0, with 7 bases in between. The CDR3 has 15 amino acids. The V gene's germline CDR1 is SGHRS and CDR2 YFSETQ.

There are a few counts of this clonotype. The chain couples TRBV27 to TRBJ1-1; D gene ambiguous. CDR3 length equals 16 residues. Germline assignment: CDR1 MNHEY and CDR2 SMNVEV (reference sequence). The V end was cut by 3 bases, the J end by 5 bases, with 19 bases between. CDR3 in DNA: TGTGCCAGCAGTTTGTGGGGTCCGGGAGGCCCTACTGAAGCTTTCTTT. It specifies CASSLWGPGGPTEAFF.

Regarding this clonotype: This may come from a read error, since a much larger clone is one base off. This sequence joins TRBV5-1 and TRBJ1-1, with TRBD1 matching over 9 bases. The CDR3 consists of 17 residues. Germline V gene lookup returns CDR1 SGHRS and CDR2 YFSETQ. Here the CDR3 DNA reads TGCGCCGGCAGCGGCGGGACAGGGCTTATCATGAACACTGAAGCTTTCTTT. Translating gives CAGSGGTGLIMNTEAFF.

The genes are TRBV11-2 and TRBJ2-1, with 7 bases aligning to TRBD1. The CDR3 covers 17 residues. In germline, CDR1 is SGHAT, CDR2 FQNNGV. With 1 base clipped from V and 8 bases from J, the junction kept 14 bases outside the gene matches. CDR3 loop: CASSLVIRDRVLDEQFF. The CDR3 DNA sequence: TGTGCCAGCAGCTTAGTTATTCGAGACAGGGTTTTGGATGAGCAGTTCTTC.